Described below is a single TCR beta chain sequence and its context. What it binds is not known. This sample was included in a study of response to subunit inactivated influenza vaccine. Whole-study findings and limits: Every seasonal influenza vaccination brings in few new T cells, the authors suggested.

This CDR3 spans 14 amino acids. The ends lost 4 bases at V and 2 bases at J; junction bases unmatched: 4. Germline loops: CDR1 DFQATT, CDR2 SNEGSKA (reference sequence). TCRdb re-analysed the RT-PCR reads in MiXCR, keeping a single row per CDR3 protein. The sample includes 860,000 or so distinct CDR3 sequences, 21% of them seen just once. Sequenced material: PBMCs from blood, taken less than 6 days after vaccination. The TCR was taken from a man aged 50 or older who received an inactivated influenza vaccine. V usage is TRBV20-1 and J usage is TRBJ2-3, with 9 bases fitting TRBD1. Written as DNA, the CDR3 is TGCAGTGCTAAAGGGACAGGGATCACAGATACGCAGTATTTT. Translation gives CSAKGTGITDTQYF.